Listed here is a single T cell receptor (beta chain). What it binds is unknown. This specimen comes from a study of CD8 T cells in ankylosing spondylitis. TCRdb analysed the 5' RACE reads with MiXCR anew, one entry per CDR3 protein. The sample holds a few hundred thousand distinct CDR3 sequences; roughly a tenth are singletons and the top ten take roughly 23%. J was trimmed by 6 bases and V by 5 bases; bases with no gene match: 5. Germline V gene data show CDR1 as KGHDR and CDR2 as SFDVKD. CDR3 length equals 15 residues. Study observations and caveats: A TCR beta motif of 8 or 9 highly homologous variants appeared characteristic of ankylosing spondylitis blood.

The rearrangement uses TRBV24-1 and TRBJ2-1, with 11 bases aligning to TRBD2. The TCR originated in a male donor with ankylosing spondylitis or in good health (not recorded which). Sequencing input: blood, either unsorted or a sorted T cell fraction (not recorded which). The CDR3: CATSATGLAVNEQFF. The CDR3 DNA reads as TGTGCCACCAGTGCTACGGGACTAGCGGTCAATGAGCAGTTCTTC.